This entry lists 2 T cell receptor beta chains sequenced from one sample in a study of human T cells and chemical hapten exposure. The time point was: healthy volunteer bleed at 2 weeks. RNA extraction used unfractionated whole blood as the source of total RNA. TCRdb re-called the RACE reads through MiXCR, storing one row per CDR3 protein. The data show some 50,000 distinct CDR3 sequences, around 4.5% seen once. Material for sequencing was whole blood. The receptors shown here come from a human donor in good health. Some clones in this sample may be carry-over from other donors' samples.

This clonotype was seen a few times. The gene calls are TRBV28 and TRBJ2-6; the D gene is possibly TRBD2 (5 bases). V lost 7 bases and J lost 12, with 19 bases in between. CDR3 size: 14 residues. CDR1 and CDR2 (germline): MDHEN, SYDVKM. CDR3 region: CASIQRSLGGVLTF. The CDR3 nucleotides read TGTGCCAGCATCCAGCGGAGCTTAGGTGGCGTCCTGACTTTC.

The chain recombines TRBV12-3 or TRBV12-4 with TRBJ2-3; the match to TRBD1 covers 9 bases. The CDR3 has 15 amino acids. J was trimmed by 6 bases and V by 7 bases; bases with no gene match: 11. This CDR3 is CASTTRGTGGDTQYF. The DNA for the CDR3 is TGTGCCAGCACCACCAGAGGAACAGGGGGCGATACGCAGTATTTT.